This T cell receptor beta chain was sequenced in a study of T cells in Graves' hyperthyroidism and ophthalmopathy (dated by TCRdb to between 2019 and 2020). With respect to the entire study: Peripheral blood samples were taken at initial diagnosis, before any treatment was given. In addition, the study compared T-cell repertoires in thyroid tissue and in blood from five or six Graves' hyperthyroidism patients. After blood sampling, hyperthyroidism patients were treated with methimazole at a starting dose of 30 mg daily, and ophthalmopathy patients were treated with high-dose intravenous methylprednisolone. Whether ophthalmopathy could be predicted prospectively was tested in an independent validation cohort made up of about 18 hyperthyroidism patients plus 17 patients who later progressed to ophthalmopathy. TCR Vbeta CDR3 sequencing of approximately 140 peripheral blood samples (43 ophthalmopathy, 75 hyperthyroidism and around 17 progressor patients) is reported in the paper. To identify distinguishing TCR V-J signatures, a discovery cohort of 95 to 100 patients was used, comprising approximately 40 with Graves' ophthalmopathy and some 57 with stable Graves' hyperthyroidism. For training and testing, the 100 or so patients in the discovery cohort were randomly divided in a 7:3 ratio. What the work shows at the level of the full study, not this receptor alone: In validation, progression to ophthalmopathy was predicted by the model with 70% to 71% sensitivity and roughly 72% specificity, a median of about 6.8 months before onset. In cross-validation, a model built on a 13 V-J signature told ophthalmopathy apart from stable hyperthyroidism with about 90% sensitivity and around 84% specificity, and in testing the same model reached 80%/75%. Most expanded thyroid clonotypes (frequency above 0.001) were also found in blood, which suggests that blood repertoires may mirror thyroid immune responses. No statistical method was used to fix the sample size in advance, and group allocation was not hidden from the investigators.

Hyperthyroidism patients were newly diagnosed, with disease duration under 2 months, and aged 18 to 65 years. Exclusion was applied to patients with uncontrolled infections, other autoimmune diseases, pregnancy or lactation. Diagnoses were based on clinical symptoms, serum thyroxine and TRAb, thyroid ultrasound and orbital computed tomography. Blood from progressor patients was collected at the time of first diagnosis with hyperthyroidism, before any ophthalmopathy symptoms had appeared. PBMCs were isolated from 7.5 to 10 ml of fresh peripheral blood by Ficoll-Paque density gradient centrifugation. Progressor patients were first diagnosed with Graves' hyperthyroidism and then developed ophthalmopathy during follow-up. Total RNA was extracted with Trizol reagent, and quality was checked on an Agilent 2100 Bioanalyzer. The TCR beta CDR3 regions were amplified from RNA transcripts. The first round of RT-PCR for the TCR CDR3 was performed with the HTBI primer set and the Qiagen OneStep RT-PCR kit. A second multiplex PCR round built the libraries, followed by size selection and purification. Libraries were sequenced paired-end with 100 bp reads on an Illumina HiSeq2000. Regarding the original processing steps: SOAPnuke was used to process the raw data, removing reads that contained adapters or uncalled bases, had a mean Phred below 15, or lacked an exact match to the constant primer or identifier. High-quality paired reads were merged using COPE v1.2.5, and each unique nucleotide sequence was defined as a clonotype. Clonotypes were aligned to IMGT TRBV, TRBD and TRBJ reference segments using MiTCR v1.1. Only V-J combinations with frequency above 0.0001, covering 99.2% of repertoires, were analysed. A TCS score was defined as the ratio between F50 (clonal expansion) and ExV (chaos), using BLOSUM62-based TCRdist between CDR3 peptides within each V-J. Welch's t-statistics and random forest reduced roughly 540 V-J features to under 15, which were used in a naive Bayes classifier (R e1071). TCRdb handled the public reads itself, with Q25 trimming in fastp and clone calling in MiXCR, and kept productive beta chains. One record per CDR3 amino acid sequence lists the most common genes and DNA. It is TCRdb's table, rather than the study itself, that gives the V and J calls and clone size. The sample yields a few hundred thousand distinct CDR3 sequences; approximately 15% were counted once. The ten largest clonotypes hold under 7% of the sample.

V drops 0 bases and J drops 4 bases, leaving 14 bases in between. CDR1 MNHEY and CDR2 SVGAGI were looked up in the germline V gene. The CDR3 sequence holds 16 residues, the cysteine and phenylalanine included. CDR3 DNA is the only sequence kept; it has 48 bases, read in frame from the first base. This clonotype was counted at least ten times. This clone's antigen is unknown. No clone much larger than this one lies a single base away; base qualities are absent. The receptor chain draws on TRBV6-5 and TRBJ2-3; matching of 6 bases hints at TRBD1 as the D gene. The sequence came from a woman younger than 45 with Graves' hyperthyroidism that later progressed to Graves' ophthalmopathy. Material: blood. The CDR3 sequence is CASSYSRQGHADTQYF. The sequenced DNA is TGTGCCAGCAGTTACTCGAGGCAGGGACACGCAGATACGCAGTATTTT.